These 15 T cell receptor beta chains share one sample of origin, sequenced in a study of T-cell reconstitution after alpha-beta-depleted transplantation in children. Unique molecular identifiers were incorporated during preparation of the TCRbeta library. TCRdb independently ran MiXCR on the PCR reads; one entry per CDR3 protein. Seen here are 450,000 to 600,000 distinct CDR3 sequences, over 9.5% observed once, and the top ten hold 2%. This specimen consisted of PBMCs, obtained before TCRalphabeta/CD19-depleted stem cell transplant. The receptors originated from a child aged 2 to 10 with inherited bone marrow failure, due to receive a stem cell transplant.

This clonotype was recorded at least ten times. The chain joins TRBV6-2 or TRBV6-3 to TRBJ1-5, with 12 bases matching TRBD1. CDR1 and CDR2 (germline): MNHEY, SVGEGT. This CDR3 contains 19 residues. V lost 3 bases and J lost 0; bases outside the gene matches: 9. DNA for the CDR3: TGTGCCAGCAGTTATTCGGGACAGGGGGCTCTATATAGCAATCAGCCCCAGCATTTT. Translation: CASSYSGQGALYSNQPQHF.

Many counts were recorded for this clonotype. J is TRBJ1-2 and V is TRBV7-9; no firm D call. The CDR3 spans 13 residues. Germline-derived CDR1 and CDR2 are SEHNR and FQNEAQ (reference sequence). V was shortened by 8 bases and J by 4 bases, with 14 bases between the two germline ends. CDR3 residues: CASQMGLTYGYTF. DNA of the CDR3: TGTGCCAGCCAGATGGGCCTTACCTATGGCTACACCTTC.

This chain joins TRBV11-2 and TRBJ2-2; D may be TRBD2 (6 bases). The CDR3 has 16 residues. The germline CDR1 and CDR2 sequences are SGHAT and FQNNGV. V was clipped by 4 bases and J by 0 bases, with 12 bases between them. The CDR3 sequence: CASSSLRESNTGELFF. The CDR3 region has the DNA TGTGCCAGCAGCTCCCTCCGGGAGTCGAACACCGGGGAGCTGTTTTTT.

The chain combines TRBV28 with TRBJ2-2, with D unclear. Germline V lookup: CDR1 MDHEN, CDR2 SYDVKM. The CDR3 is 13 residues long. Trimming took 6 bases from V and 5 from J, leaving 10 bases between them. For the CDR3, the DNA is TGTGCCAGCAGCCCGTTCCGAACCGGGGAGCTGTTTTTT. The encoded protein is CASSPFRTGELFF.

This clonotype turned up a few times. The chain combines TRBV29-1 with TRBJ2-1; 10 bases match TRBD2. The CDR3 totals 14 residues. Germline V CDR1 and CDR2: SQVTM, ANQGSEA. J lost 8 bases, V lost 4 bases, and 8 bases had no gene match. CDR3 in DNA: TGCAGCGTTGTGCAAGCGGGAGGGATCGATGAGCAGTTCTTC. As protein: CSVVQAGGIDEQFF.

The sample holds many counts of this clonotype. The V and J genes are TRBV20-1 and TRBJ1-2; 9 bases agree with TRBD1. From germline, CDR1 is DFQATT and CDR2 SNEGSKA (reference sequence). Unmatched junction bases numbered 2, after V lost 1 base and J lost 8 bases. The CDR3 runs 12 residues. The CDR3 DNA reads TGCAGTGCTAGAGGGACAGGGGTGGGCTACACCTTC. Translated, it gives CSARGTGVGYTF.

In its sample, this clonotype was seen many times. CDR3 region: CASSLASLDTGELFF. CDR3 in DNA: TGCGCCAGCAGCTTGGCTAGCTTGGACACCGGGGAGCTGTTTTTT. The chain recombines TRBV5-1 with TRBJ2-2; D is possibly TRBD2 (5 bases). CDR3 length: 15 residues. With 0 bases removed from V and 3 bases from J, the gap between germline ends came to 9 bases. CDR1 and CDR2 from the germline V gene are SGHRS and YFSETQ.

Ten or more counts support this clonotype. The chain employs TRBV7-6 and TRBJ2-7, with a weak D call TRBD2 (5 bases). The CDR3 totals 13 residues. V lost 5 bases and J lost 3, with 11 bases in between. Germline V CDR1 and CDR2: SGHVS, FNYEAQ. The CDR3 nucleotides are TGTGCCAGCAGCGAACTAGTTCGCTACGAGCAGTACTTC. Translated, it gives CASSELVRYEQYF.

This clonotype was detected many times. This rearrangement joins TRBV6-1 to TRBJ2-1; TRBD1 matches at 8 bases. Germline V gives CDR1 MNHNS, CDR2 SASEGT. This CDR3 spans 14 amino acids. V lost 6 bases to trimming and J lost 7 bases; unmatched junction nucleotides: 8. The CDR3 DNA reads TGTGCCAGCAGATCTTCGACAGGGGTGAATGAGCAGTTCTTC. This translates into CASRSSTGVNEQFF.

This clonotype was observed at least ten times. CDR3 sequence (DNA): TGTGCCAGCAGTCCAGGGACTAGCACTCCAATCGGGCAGTTCTTC. Protein: CASSPGTSTPIGQFF. The chain combines TRBV12-3 or TRBV12-4 with TRBJ2-1; 9 positions agree with TRBD2. This CDR3 is 15 amino acids long. V lost 5 bases to trimming and J lost 12 bases; unmatched junction nucleotides: 14.

This clonotype was seen repeatedly, ten times or more. This CDR3 reads CASSLVGGSGAFF. The DNA of the CDR3 is TGTGCCAGCAGCTTAGTAGGGGGGTCAGGAGCTTTCTTT. The chain joins TRBV7-2 to TRBJ1-1; D is perhaps TRBD1 (6 bases). The V end lost 1 base, the J end lost 10 bases, and 13 bases lay between the germline ends. The CDR3 has 13 amino acids. Germline assignment: CDR1 SGHTA and CDR2 FQGNSA.

This clonotype was found many times. V is TRBV7-9 and J is TRBJ2-5; D remains unclear. Trimming shortened V by 1 base and J by 5 bases, and 14 bases separated the two germline ends. The CDR3 runs 15 residues. Germline CDR1 reads SEHNR; CDR2 reads FQNEAQ (reference sequence). In DNA form, the CDR3 reads TGTGCCAGCAGCTTAGTGTGGCACCTCGGGGAGACCCAGTACTTC. The encoded protein is CASSLVWHLGETQYF.

There are many counts of this clonotype. The chain has TRBV29-1 and TRBJ2-3; 8 nucleotides match TRBD2. Germline values: CDR1 SQVTM, CDR2 ANQGSEA. This CDR3 spans 15 amino acids. The junction had 6 bases not matched to a gene; V was cut back by 0 bases and J by 4 bases. Here the CDR3 reads CSVEDPGRGADTQYF. CDR3 coding DNA: TGCAGCGTTGAAGATCCCGGGAGGGGAGCAGATACGCAGTATTTT.

This clonotype was counted at least ten times. The CDR3 bases are TGCGCCAGCAGCTTACGGGGGGGGAACACCGGGGAGCTGTTTTTT. This gives the protein CASSLRGGNTGELFF. The rearrangement uses TRBV4-1 and TRBJ2-2, with 8 bases aligning to TRBD2. V lost 5 bases and J lost 1; bases outside the gene matches: 3. This CDR3 spans 15 amino acids. Looked up from germline, CDR1 is MGHRA and CDR2 is YSYEKL.

This clonotype was seen ten or more times. The chain uses TRBV19 and TRBJ1-1, with D possibly TRBD1 on 6 matching bases. V lost 3 bases to trimming and J lost 1 base, with 12 bases between them. This CDR3 has 15 amino acids. From germline, CDR1 is LNHDA and CDR2 SQIVND (reference sequence). This CDR3 is CASSIGGHTNTEAFF. CDR3 DNA sequence: TGTGCCAGTAGTATCGGGGGGCACACGAACACTGAAGCTTTCTTT.